This record concerns one T cell receptor (beta chain) sequence. Its antigen is as yet unknown. The data were taken from a study of beta chain features in type 1 diabetes. Post-sort purity exceeded 95% for all sorted populations. Findings of the study overall: When Type 1 diabetes patients were examined, their TCRB CDR3s proved moderately but significantly shorter in all four CD4+ subsets. The question left open here concerned HLA type influencing TCRB rearrangement.

The entirety of the isolated RNA underwent reverse transcription, so expressed TCRB transcripts were sequenced. Assay used: immunoSEQ multiplex PCR; TCRdb lists only in-frame clones, some missing. The table includes a few hundred thousand clones, around 10% detected once. The CDR3 has 14 amino acids. V gave up 4 bases and J gave up 2 bases, with 12 bases separating them. Germline CDR1 SGHRS, CDR2 YFSETQ. The V call is TRBV5-1, the J call TRBJ1-2; D may be TRBD1 (5 bases). The specimen sequenced was central memory CD4+ T cells from blood. This TCR derives from a man under 40 with type 1 diabetes. CDR3 sequence (DNA): TGCGCCAGCAGCACGACAGTTGGGAACTATGGCTACACCTTC. This encodes CASSTTVGNYGYTF.